Below are 32 T cell receptor beta chains sequenced from a single sample in a study of T cell responses to AZD1222 COVID-19 vaccine. The method was immunoSEQ multiplex PCR; TCRdb's version includes in-frame clones alone and lacks a portion of them. The sample includes some 140,000 clones, approximately 90% of them seen just once. The specimen comprised peripheral blood, sampled on day 0 of AZD1222 vaccination. Receptor source: an adult in good health.

The chain recombines TRBV15 with TRBJ2-4, with TRBD1 matching 12 bases. The CDR3 contains 13 residues. Per the germline V gene, CDR1 is LNHNV and CDR2 is YYDKDF (reference sequence). V was pared by 5 bases and J by 9 bases, with 2 bases of the junction left unmatched. The CDR3 nucleotides read TGTGCCACCAGCCGGGGACAGGGGGCCATTCAGTACTTC. As protein: CATSRGQGAIQYF.

This clone was counted once. The chain employs TRBV7-9 and TRBJ1-2; D is unresolved. The CDR3 totals 12 residues. The germline V gene has CDR1 SEHNR and CDR2 FQNEAQ (reference sequence). The V and J ends lost 7 bases and 4 bases respectively, with 10 bases between them. CDR3 loop: CASKGGTYGYTF. In DNA, the CDR3 is TGTGCCAGCAAGGGAGGAACCTATGGCTACACCTTC.

The V and J genes are TRBV5-6 and TRBJ2-3; 9 bases are shared with TRBD2. With 3 bases clipped from V and 3 bases from J, the junction kept 14 bases outside the gene matches. Germline CDR1 reads SGHDT; CDR2 reads YYEEEE. This CDR3 comprises 18 residues. The CDR3 DNA sequence: TGTGCCAGCAGCTCATCAGCGCGGGGGGGCGTGAGGACAGATACGCAGTATTTT. It codes for CASSSSARGGVRTDTQYF.

This chain links TRBV6-5 with TRBJ1-2, with unresolved D. Germline V gene lookup returns CDR1 MNHEY and CDR2 SVGAGI. The CDR3 spans 13 residues. V was cut by 6 bases and J by 2 bases, with 10 bases left in between. CDR3 in amino acids: CASSSRENYGYTF. The CDR3 bases are TGTGCCAGCAGCTCCCGGGAGAACTATGGCTACACCTTC.

The chain joins TRBV28 to TRBJ1-2; D gene unclear. The CDR3 has 12 amino acids. Trimming removed 3 bases from V and 8 bases from J, with 10 bases in between. Germline values: CDR1 MDHEN, CDR2 SYDVKM. As DNA, the CDR3 is TGTGCCAGCAGTTTCGGGGATAGGGGCTACACCTTC. Its protein product is CASSFGDRGYTF.

The chain has TRBV11-3 and TRBJ2-1; D call uncertain. Germline CDR1 reads SGHNT; CDR2 reads YENEEA. V lost 4 bases, J lost 6 bases, and 19 bases lay in between. The CDR3 length is 16 residues. CDR3 sequence: CASSSRLNDLSNEQFF. CDR3 nucleotides: TGTGCCAGCAGCTCACGCCTGAATGATCTCTCCAATGAGCAGTTCTTC.

This sequence joins TRBV27 and TRBJ2-3; tentatively, D is TRBD1 (6 bases). CDR1 and CDR2 (germline): MNHEY, SMNVEV (reference sequence). Trimming shortened V by 8 bases and J by 6 bases, and 24 bases separated the two germline ends. CDR3 length equals 16 residues. The CDR3 coding sequence is TGTGCCAGCGGCTCCGGGACAACTTTTGGAAGGGATACGCAGTATTTT. Its protein product is CASGSGTTFGRDTQYF.

V and J are TRBV2 and TRBJ1-2; 8 positions match TRBD1. V trimming: 6 bases; J trimming: 3 bases; junction bases outside the gene matches: 9. This CDR3 is 15 amino acids long. Germline loops: CDR1 SNHLY, CDR2 FYNNEI. CDR3 region: CASSALGQGHYGYTF. In nucleotides, the CDR3 is TGTGCCAGCAGCGCATTAGGACAGGGACACTATGGCTACACCTTC.

The sample holds one count of this clone. V and J are TRBV27 and TRBJ2-7; D is uncertain. Germline V gives CDR1 MNHEY, CDR2 SMNVEV (reference sequence). The germline V and J ends were trimmed by 7 bases and 3 bases, with 13 bases remaining between them. The CDR3 has 13 residues. The CDR3 nucleotides read TGTGCCAGCATCCACCAAGGTAGCTACGAGCAGTACTTC. It translates to CASIHQGSYEQYF.

The chain couples TRBV12-5 to TRBJ1-1; TRBD1 is a possible D gene (5 bases). Trimming stripped 5 bases from V and 3 bases from J, with 16 bases between. CDR1 and CDR2 from the germline V gene are LGHNT and FRNRAP. The CDR3 covers 15 residues. In DNA, the CDR3 is TGTGCTAGTGGTCCGGGTCTAGGAGGGGACACTGAAGCTTTCTTT. Residues: CASGPGLGGDTEAFF.

CDR3 loop: CASSVSLAASTDTQYF. CDR3 bases: TGTGCCAGCAGCGTATCCCTAGCGGCTAGCACAGATACGCAGTATTTT. V is TRBV9 and J is TRBJ2-3; 7 bases are shared with TRBD2. The CDR3 has 16 amino acids. Per the germline V gene, CDR1 is SGDLS and CDR2 is YYNGEE. Trimming removed 1 base from V and 0 bases from J; junction bases left unmatched: 5.

The V and J genes are TRBV15 and TRBJ2-2; 7 positions agree with TRBD2. The V and J ends lost 5 bases and 3 bases, in that order; junction bases with no gene match: 3. Germline CDR1 is LNHNV and CDR2 is YYDKDF (reference sequence). The CDR3 sequence is 14 residues long. The CDR3 DNA sequence: TGTGCCACCAGCCGCGGGGGAGACACCGGGGAGCTGTTTTTT. Its translation is CATSRGGDTGELFF. Complete variable domain (other parts from reference TRBV15 and TRBJ2-2): DAMVIQNPRYQVTQFGKPVTLSCSQTLNHNVMYWYQQKSSQAPKLLFHYYDKDFNNEADTPDNFQSRRPNTSFCFLDIRSPGLGDTAMYLCATSRGGDTGELFFGEGSRLTVL.

This clone was picked up one time. The rearrangement joins TRBV19 to TRBJ2-7; D is uncertain. The CDR3 runs to 14 residues. Germline V gene sequence: CDR1 LNHDA, CDR2 SQIVND (reference sequence). Between the trimmed V and J ends, which lost 6 bases and 6 bases, there was a span of 18 bases. CDR3 residues: CASSPGSSRPEQYF. CDR3 nucleotides: TGTGCCAGTAGCCCTGGATCGTCGAGGCCCGAGCAGTACTTC.

The count of this clone is one. The chain employs TRBV11-2 and TRBJ2-7; D not certain. This CDR3 comprises 13 residues. V lost 3 bases and J lost 3, with 9 bases in between. Per the germline V gene, CDR1 is SGHAT and CDR2 is FQNNGV. CDR3 sequence: CASSLWTFYEQYF. In DNA form, the CDR3 reads TGTGCCAGCAGCTTGTGGACCTTCTACGAGCAGTACTTC.

The genes are TRBV7-2 and TRBJ2-2; perhaps TRBD2 as D (6 bases). This CDR3 comprises 15 residues. V was cut by 2 bases and J by 0 bases, with 7 bases left in between. In germline, CDR1 is SGHTA, CDR2 FQGNSA. The CDR3 DNA follows: TGTGCCAGCAGCTTAAGCGGGTCGAACACCGGGGAGCTGTTTTTT. Protein: CASSLSGSNTGELFF.

In DNA form, the CDR3 reads TGTGCCAGCAGAGGGGGGGGAAGGGACGAGCAGTACTTC. Translated: CASRGGGRDEQYF. This sequence joins TRBV6-5 and TRBJ2-7; the D gene is possibly TRBD2 (7 bases). Germline CDR1 and CDR2: MNHEY and SVGAGI. The V end lost 6 bases, the J end lost 5 bases, and 14 bases lay between the germline ends. The CDR3 is 13 residues long.

The chain uses TRBV28 and TRBJ2-6; perhaps D is TRBD1 or TRBD2 (5 bases each). The V end lost 5 bases, the J end lost 3 bases, and 11 bases lay between the germline ends. Germline loops: CDR1 MDHEN, CDR2 SYDVKM. There are 15 residues in the CDR3. The CDR3 loop reads CASSGAGYGANVLTF. Here the CDR3 DNA reads TGTGCCAGCAGTGGGGCGGGCTATGGGGCCAACGTCCTGACTTTC.

The CDR3 reads CATSRSQRGVGELFF. In DNA, the CDR3 is TGTGCCACCAGCAGGTCTCAAAGGGGGGTCGGGGAGCTGTTTTTT. This sequence joins TRBV15 and TRBJ2-2; the D gene could be TRBD1 or TRBD2 (6 bases each). Trimming took off 3 bases at V and 7 bases at J, with 15 bases between the two ends. From germline, CDR1 is LNHNV and CDR2 YYDKDF (reference sequence). There are 15 residues in the CDR3.

The chain uses TRBV28 and TRBJ1-5; D not resolved. The CDR3 extends over 17 amino acids. The V gene lost 4 bases and the J gene lost 7 bases, with 23 bases spanning the gap. Germline V lookup: CDR1 MDHEN, CDR2 SYDVKM. CDR3 in DNA: TGTGCCAGCAGTTGGGATACGGGAGGTGGGATCAGGCAGCCCCAGCATTTT. Amino acids: CASSWDTGGGIRQPQHF.

The chain links TRBV7-9 to TRBJ2-7, with no clear D. Germline V CDR1 and CDR2: SEHNR, FQNEAQ (reference sequence). The length of the CDR3 is 14 residues. Trimming cost V 3 bases and J 1 base, with 10 bases left between them. CDR3 loop: CASSFREKSYEQYF. The CDR3 nucleotides read TGTGCCAGCAGCTTTCGTGAGAAGTCCTACGAGCAGTACTTC.

The chain is built from TRBV29-1 and TRBJ2-3; perhaps D is TRBD1 or TRBD2 (5 bases each). Germline CDR1 and CDR2: SQVTM and ANQGSEA. Trimming pared 7 bases from V and 4 bases from J, leaving 21 bases between. CDR3 length equals 15 residues. CDR3 in amino acids: CSARGVGFRSDTQYF. The CDR3 nucleotides read TGCAGCGCCAGAGGGGTGGGATTCAGGTCAGATACGCAGTATTTT.

The rearrangement uses TRBV7-8 and TRBJ1-1, with D unclear. The V and J ends lost 1 base and 1 base respectively, with 13 bases between them. The CDR3 contains 16 residues. Germline CDR1 reads SGHVS; CDR2 reads FQNEAQ. The DNA for the CDR3 is TGTGCCAGCAGCTTAGGTCGCGTAGTTACGAACACTGAAGCTTTCTTT. This sequence encodes CASSLGRVVTNTEAFF.

This rearrangement joins TRBV20-1 to TRBJ2-3; TRBD2 agrees at 10 bases. This CDR3 region has 15 residues. CDR1 and CDR2 (germline): DFQATT, SNEGSKA (reference sequence). The V segment lost 3 bases and the J segment 4 bases; nucleotides outside the gene matches: 7. CDR3 bases: TGCAGTGCTAGTAGCCTAGCGGGAGCCTCAGATACGCAGTATTTT. This sequence encodes CSASSLAGASDTQYF.

J is TRBJ2-1 and V is TRBV2, with TRBD1 matching 8 bases. V trimming: 11 bases; J trimming: 8 bases; junction bases outside the gene matches: 14. There are 14 residues in the CDR3. The V gene's germline CDR1 is SNHLY and CDR2 FYNNEI. The CDR3 is CADRGLWGSYEQFF. The CDR3 coding sequence is TGTGCCGACAGGGGACTCTGGGGGAGCTATGAGCAGTTCTTC.

CDR3 in DNA: TGTGCCAGTAGTATAGGAGCGGGCCTGGGGTACAATGAGCAGTTCTTC. Translating gives CASSIGAGLGYNEQFF. The V call is TRBV19, the J call TRBJ2-1, with D perhaps matching TRBD2 (6 bases). Trimming took 1 base from V and 4 from J, leaving 14 bases between them. CDR1 is LNHDA, CDR2 SQIVND, per germline (reference sequence). The length of the CDR3 is 16 residues.

V is TRBV30 and J is TRBJ2-2; D possibly corresponds to TRBD2 (6 bases). Trimming cost V 2 bases and J 3 bases, with 13 bases left between them. CDR1 and CDR2 (germline): GTSNPN, SVGIG (reference sequence). This CDR3 spans 15 amino acids. CDR3 amino acids: CAWSWGDPDTGELFF. CDR3 in DNA: TGTGCCTGGAGTTGGGGGGATCCAGACACCGGGGAGCTGTTTTTT. The whole variable domain, filled in from reference TRBV30 and TRBJ2-2, reads SQTIHQWPATLVQPVGSPLSLECTVEGTSNPNLYWYRQAAGRGLQLLFYSVGIGQISSEVPQNLSASRPQDRQFILSSKKLLLSDSGFYLCAWSWGDPDTGELFFGEGSRLTVL.

In DNA form, the CDR3 reads TGTGCCAGCAGCCCACAACAGGGGAGCTATGGCTACACCTTC. This codes for CASSPQQGSYGYTF. The chain links TRBV9 to TRBJ1-2, with 7 bases lining up with TRBD1. Trimming took 4 bases from V and 4 from J; bases not matched to a gene: 7. The CDR3 consists of 14 residues. Germline V gives CDR1 SGDLS, CDR2 YYNGEE.

The rearrangement joins TRBV20-1 to TRBJ1-2; D is unclear. The CDR3 extends over 11 amino acids. CDR1 and CDR2 from the germline V gene are DFQATT and SNEGSKA (reference sequence). V dropped 3 bases and J dropped 7 bases, with 9 bases sitting between them. The CDR3 spells CSARQVIGYTF. CDR3 in DNA: TGCAGTGCTAGGCAGGTTATTGGCTACACCTTC.

The chain couples TRBV5-6 to TRBJ2-7, with D possibly being TRBD1 or TRBD2 (5 bases each). Trimming left V 7 bases short and J 3 bases short, with 14 bases between. Germline-derived CDR1 and CDR2 are SGHDT and YYEEEE. This CDR3 has 13 residues. Here the CDR3 reads CASASGPFYEQYF. CDR3 sequence (DNA): TGTGCCAGCGCTTCGGGGCCATTCTACGAGCAGTACTTC.

The chain joins TRBV7-9 to TRBJ1-4, with D possibly matching TRBD1 (6 bases). The germline V gene has CDR1 SEHNR and CDR2 FQNEAQ (reference sequence). CDR3 size: 16 residues. V lost 5 bases and J 12 bases, leaving 25 bases between the germline ends. In nucleotides, the CDR3 is TGTGCCAGCAGCCCTCCTGGGTCGGGGGCTTTTTCGCAACTGTTTTTT. Translating it yields CASSPPGSGAFSQLFF.

The genes are TRBV7-2 and TRBJ1-5; perhaps TRBD1 as D (5 bases). From germline, CDR1 is SGHTA and CDR2 FQGNSA. Trimming pared 2 bases from V and 6 bases from J, leaving 14 bases between. This CDR3 is built from 15 residues. CDR3 amino acids: CASSLWMDRGQPQHF. CDR3 DNA sequence: TGTGCCAGCAGCTTATGGATGGATAGGGGTCAGCCCCAGCATTTT. Supplemented by reference TRBV7-2 and TRBJ1-5, the full variable domain reads GAGVSQSPSNKVTEKGKDVELRCDPISGHTALYWYRQSLGQGLEFLIYFQGNSAPDKSGLPSDRFSAERTGGSVSTLTIQRTQQEDSAVYLCASSLWMDRGQPQHFGDGTRLSIL.

The chain combines TRBV5-1 with TRBJ1-2; 11 bases are shared with TRBD1. Losses at the gene ends were 4 bases for V and 6 bases for J; bases not matched to a gene: 8. The CDR3 has 15 amino acids. The germline CDR1 and CDR2 sequences are SGHRS and YFSETQ. The CDR3 DNA sequence: TGCGCCAGCAGCCCCCTGGGACAGGGGGTCGATGGCTACACCTTC. Its translation: CASSPLGQGVDGYTF.